This T cell receptor (beta chain) is drawn from a study of T cell clonotyping in hematopoietic cell transplantation. Study results and limitations: At the given depth, recipient repertoires were over 95% de novo clonotypes.

Only a few counts were recorded for this clone. Its antigen is not known. Repertoires were generated with immunoSEQ multiplex PCR, while TCRdb's copy carries only in-frame clones and drops some. The sample carries under 30,000 clones, roughly 80% recorded once. Time point here: recipient sample about 28 days before transplant, after cytoreduction. Recipient blood drawn about 28 days pretransplant and days 30, 100, 180 after. The CDR3 is 13 amino acids. Trimming stripped 5 bases from V and 4 bases from J, with 12 bases between. Germline CDR1 is SQVTM and CDR2 is ANQGSEA. Material: peripheral blood mononuclear cells, obtained before stem cell transplant. The V gene is TRBV29-1, the J gene TRBJ1-5; D remains ambiguous. This sequence originates from a woman between 25 and 40 years old with chronic myeloid leukemia. Some clones in this sample may be carry-over from other donors' samples. CDR3: CSVFHTRNQPQHF. CDR3 nucleotides: TGCAGCGTTTTCCACACAAGGAATCAGCCCCAGCATTTT. Filled out from reference TRBV29-1 and TRBJ1-5, the complete variable domain reads SAVISQKPSRDICQRGTSLTIQCQVDSQVTMMFWYRQQPGQSLTLIATANQGSEATYESGFVIDKFPISRPNLTFSTLTVSNMSPEDSSIYLCSVFHTRNQPQHFGDGTRLSIL.